This TCR beta chain was documented in a study of blood T cells in healthy people across ages (dated by TCRdb to the mid-2010s). For the study in its entirety: Template switching captured roughly one uniquely barcoded TCR beta cDNA molecule per two T cells in model experiments. Age-related changes in TCR beta repertoire diversity were measured in the study by deep sequencing normalized with unique cDNA molecular identifiers. Donors were grouped into four age groups: young (average roughly 15 years), middle-aged (39), aged (over 55) and long-lived (approximately 75). To avoid experimental bias, donors of different ages were randomly spread across the sequencing lanes. For two donors (one aged 18 to 30 and one aged 80 or older), the study analyzed two additional independent replicas of 1 million unique cDNA reads from the same blood draw. General findings and caveats noted by the study authors: Compared with the aged group, the long-lived group had more naive CD4+ T cells, fewer expanded clones and increased TCR diversity, suggesting age selection. Because donor CMV infection status was unknown, age-related changes in expanded clonotypes were potentially confounded. Observed TCR beta diversity per million T cells fell roughly linearly with age, and a significant reduction was already apparent by age roughly 41. Conclusive comparison of naive and antigen-experienced compartments was prevented by the profiling of bulk unsorted PBMCs. Estimates of total diversity from one million sequenced T cells were regarded as lower bounds and underestimates. The percentage of naive T cells measured by flow cytometry correlated strongly with observed TCR beta diversity.

The library was prepared using 5' RACE. Sequencing instrument: Illumina HiSeq 2500. The second PCR ran for roughly 6 to 11 cycles and used a J-beta primer mix along with a sample-barcoded 5' primer. Each TCR beta cDNA molecule received a unique molecular identifier from a template-switch 5' adaptor carrying 12 random nucleotides. At least 2.5 million CDR3-containing paired-end reads were obtained from each sample. All of the RNA was converted into first-strand cDNA using the Mint cDNA synthesis kit, with a TRBC-specific oligonucleotide serving as the primer. Following uracil-DNA glycosylase treatment, all cDNA underwent a first 18-cycle PCR with the universal primers M1SS and BC2_uni_R. The paper's data handling went like this. For normalization, 1 million high-quality reads, each with a distinct molecular identifier, were randomly selected from each sample. Reads with shared molecular identifiers were discarded instead of being binned into consensus sequences. MiTCR, with a Q25 quality threshold and the strictest error-elimination algorithm, was used for CDR3 identification, clonotype clustering and error correction. Lower-bound total TCR beta diversity was estimated with a nonparametric unseen species model using Euler transformation. In-frame beta chains were kept once TCRdb had trimmed the public reads at Q25 with fastp and called clones with MiXCR. Rows are combined by CDR3 protein, so each entry shows the most common genes and DNA. The V and J calls were not made by the authors but by TCRdb's processing. This sample comprises roughly 730,000 distinct CDR3 sequences, just over 55% of them detected only once. Jointly, the top ten make up about 26% of the sample.

For this clonotype: This receptor's antigen is unknown. No much larger clone exists at a distance of one base, and base qualities are not known.

Systemically healthy Caucasian individuals from Russia, around 38 in total and aged roughly 6 to 95 years, were included as donors. Roughly 9.5 milliliters of peripheral blood were drawn from each donor into EDTA-treated Vacutainer tubes. Ficoll-Paque density-gradient centrifugation was used to isolate PBMCs, with at least 7 million per sample. Total RNA was extracted from PBMCs with Trizol reagent, with at least 6 micrograms obtained per sample. For every donor, flow cytometry on a PBMC aliquot measured the percentage of naive CD45RAhigh/CD27high T cells. Clipping removes 5 bases from V and 7 bases from J, with 9 as the unmatched junction base count. According to the germline V gene, CDR1 reads SQVTM and CDR2 reads ANQGSEA. The CDR3 runs 13 residues from the cysteine to the phenylalanine. The kept DNA is CDR3 alone, 39 bases in frame from the first base.

The clonotype originates from a man aged 35-49 years in good health. This chain is built from TRBV29-1 and TRBJ1-2, with 8 bases aligning to TRBD1. Sequences were obtained from blood. The DNA is as follows: TGCAGCGTTAGTTCAGGGGGCGCCTCTGGCTACACCTTC. It specifies CSVSSGGASGYTF. The reference TRBV29-1 and TRBJ1-2 proteins fill in what lies around the CDR3, so the full variable domain reads SAVISQKPSRDICQRGTSLTIQCQVDSQVTMMFWYRQQPGQSLTLIATANQGSEATYESGFVIDKFPISRPNLTFSTLTVSNMSPEDSSIYLCSVSSGGASGYTFGSGTRLTVV.